This is a list of T cell receptor beta chains from one sample in a study of response to subunit inactivated influenza vaccine. Using its own MiXCR run on the RT-PCR reads, TCRdb lists one record per CDR3 protein. Of hundreds of thousands of distinct CDR3 sequences in the sample, about 15% are singletons; the top ten hold roughly 7.2%. Sequencing used PBMCs from blood, obtained 14 days before vaccination. These receptors came from a man aged 45 to 65 who received an inactivated influenza vaccine. Each CDR3 is given with its conserved first and last residue. D genes are given only for firm matches. Clone sizes are given selectively: once, few, many, or a class where the clone is expanded.

length: 13; size: NA; V: TRBV20-1; D: NA; J: TRBJ2-5; CDR3: CSASSLAQETQYF; DNA: TGCAGTGCTAGCAGTCTAGCCCAAGAGACCCAGTACTTC
length: 13; size: many; V: TRBV7-8; D: NA; J: TRBJ2-1; CDR3: CASSPTVYNEQFF; DNA: TGTGCCAGCAGCCCAACAGTGTACAATGAGCAGTTCTTC
length: 14; size: NA; V: TRBV7-2; D: NA; J: TRBJ2-7; CDR3: CASSVAGSGYEQYF; DNA: TGTGCCAGCAGCGTCGCAGGGTCTGGCTACGAGCAGTACTTC
length: 13; size: few; V: TRBV20-1; D: TRBD1; J: TRBJ2-7; CDR3: CSARSGTAYEQYF; DNA: TGCAGTGCTAGGTCAGGGACAGCCTACGAGCAGTACTTC
length: 14; size: NA; V: TRBV5-1; D: NA; J: TRBJ1-4; CDR3: CASSVGATNEKLFF; DNA: TGCGCCAGCAGCGTGGGGGCAACTAATGAAAAACTGTTTTTT
length: 13; size: NA; V: TRBV7-2; D: TRBD2; J: TRBJ2-5; CDR3: CASSRGGPGTQYF; DNA: TGTGCCAGCAGCCGGGGGGGCCCAGGGACCCAGTACTTC
length: 15; size: NA; V: TRBV4-2; D: NA; J: TRBJ2-7; CDR3: CASSQEMQWVGEQYF; DNA: TGTGCCAGCAGCCAAGAGATGCAGTGGGTGGGGGAGCAGTACTTC
length: 14; size: few; V: TRBV7-2; D: NA; J: TRBJ2-1; CDR3: CASSPGLEYNEQFF; DNA: TGTGCCAGCAGCCCCGGACTGGAATACAATGAGCAGTTCTTC
length: 13; size: NA; V: TRBV3-1; D: NA; J: TRBJ2-5; CDR3: CASSLIQGGTQYF; DNA: TGTGCCAGCAGCCTAATTCAAGGAGGGACCCAGTACTTC
length: 13; size: NA; V: TRBV5-1; D: NA; J: TRBJ2-1; CDR3: CASSLALTNEQFF; DNA: TGCGCCAGCAGCTTGGCCTTAACGAATGAGCAGTTCTTC
length: 12; size: few; V: TRBV2; D: TRBD2; J: TRBJ2-5; CDR3: CAIRREGETQYF; DNA: TGTGCCATAAGGAGGGAGGGAGAGACCCAGTACTTC
length: 12; size: NA; V: TRBV29-1; D: NA; J: TRBJ2-7; CDR3: CSVEHQGNEQYF; DNA: TGCAGCGTTGAACATCAGGGAAACGAGCAGTACTTC
length: 18; size: NA; V: TRBV7-3; D: TRBD2; J: TRBJ2-5; CDR3: CASSSQPRLAETQETQYF; DNA: TGTGCCAGCAGCTCCCAGCCAAGACTAGCGGAGACTCAAGAGACCCAGTACTTC
length: 14; size: NA; V: TRBV6-5; D: NA; J: TRBJ2-2; CDR3: CASLDITNTGELFF; DNA: TGTGCCAGCTTAGACATCACGAACACCGGGGAGCTGTTTTTT
length: 16; size: many; V: TRBV14; D: TRBD1; J: TRBJ1-6; CDR3: CASSEGTALKNSPLHF; DNA: TGTGCCAGCAGCGAAGGGACAGCCTTGAAAAATTCACCCCTCCACTTT
length: 15; size: NA; V: TRBV15; D: TRBD2; J: TRBJ2-1; CDR3: CATSRAPSGRYEQFF; DNA: TGTGCCACCAGCAGAGCACCAAGCGGGAGGTATGAGCAGTTCTTC
length: 15; size: NA; V: TRBV9; D: TRBD1; J: TRBJ2-7; CDR3: CASSPHRDSTYEQYF; DNA: TGTGCCAGCAGCCCCCACCGGGACAGCACCTACGAGCAGTACTTC
length: 16; size: many; V: TRBV27; D: TRBD2; J: TRBJ2-3; CDR3: CASSSLAGAHTDTQYF; DNA: TGTGCCAGCAGCTCACTAGCGGGAGCTCACACAGATACGCAGTATTTT
length: 15; size: NA; V: TRBV7-9; D: NA; J: TRBJ1-6; CDR3: CASSSADRPLVALHF; DNA: TGTGCCAGCAGCTCAGCCGACAGGCCCCTGGTAGCCCTCCACTTT